A selection of T cell receptor beta chains follows, all from one sample in a study of T cells in Graves' hyperthyroidism and ophthalmopathy. TCRdb re-derived calls from the multiplex PCR reads in MiXCR, one entry per CDR3 protein. The data show more than 550,000 distinct CDR3 sequences, around a sixth seen once. The sequencing input was blood. All receptors come from a woman aged 50 to 60 with Graves' hyperthyroidism that later progressed to Graves' ophthalmopathy. The CDR3 runs from the conserved cysteine through the conserved F or W. D genes are given only for firm matches. Size is stated for part of the rows, as once, few or many counts, or as a class when the clone is expanded.

abundance: NA; j_gene: TRBJ2-7; v_gene: TRBV3-1; d_gene: TRBD2; CDR3aa: CASSVGRGYYEQYF; CDR3nt: TGTGCCAGCAGCGTCGGGAGGGGGTATTACGAGCAGTACTTC
abundance: NA; j_gene: TRBJ2-3; v_gene: TRBV15; d_gene: NA; CDR3aa: CATSATTEGSDTQYF; CDR3nt: TGTGCCACCAGCGCGACCACTGAAGGATCAGATACGCAGTATTTT
abundance: few; j_gene: TRBJ1-5; v_gene: TRBV10-2; d_gene: TRBD1; CDR3aa: CASSEGTGDRQPQHF; CDR3nt: TGCGCCAGCAGTGAGGGGACAGGGGACCGACAGCCCCAGCATTTT
abundance: few; j_gene: TRBJ1-2; v_gene: TRBV2; d_gene: NA; CDR3aa: CASSFPGGNNGYTF; CDR3nt: TGTGCCAGCAGTTTTCCGGGGGGAAATAATGGCTACACCTTC
abundance: many; j_gene: TRBJ2-1; v_gene: TRBV12-3/TRBV12-4; d_gene: TRBD2; CDR3aa: CASSRGLAGDEQFF; CDR3nt: TGTGCCAGCAGTCGGGGACTAGCGGGGGATGAGCAGTTCTTC
abundance: many; j_gene: TRBJ1-1; v_gene: TRBV7-2; d_gene: NA; CDR3aa: CASSLNIGGTEAFF; CDR3nt: TGTGCCAGCAGCCTAAATATCGGGGGCACTGAAGCTTTCTTT
abundance: many; j_gene: TRBJ2-3; v_gene: TRBV2; d_gene: NA; CDR3aa: CASIPARTEGTDTQYF; CDR3nt: TGTGCCAGCATTCCCGCTCGGACGGAGGGCACAGATACGCAGTATTTT
abundance: many; j_gene: TRBJ2-7; v_gene: TRBV11-2; d_gene: NA; CDR3aa: CASSLTGLTYEQHF; CDR3nt: TGTGCCAGCAGCTTAACCGGACTGACCTACGAGCAGCACTTC
abundance: NA; j_gene: TRBJ2-6; v_gene: TRBV3-1; d_gene: NA; CDR3aa: CASRISSGANVLTF; CDR3nt: TGTGCCAGCAGGATAAGCTCTGGGGCCAACGTCCTGACTTTC
abundance: NA; j_gene: TRBJ2-2; v_gene: TRBV3-1; d_gene: NA; CDR3aa: CASSLKAGNTGELFF; CDR3nt: TGTGCCAGCAGCCTAAAAGCGGGGAACACCGGGGAGCTGTTTTTT
abundance: many; j_gene: TRBJ2-5; v_gene: TRBV6-1; d_gene: NA; CDR3aa: CASSPTSPETQYF; CDR3nt: TGTGCCAGCAGCCCTACTAGCCCAGAGACCCAGTACTTC
abundance: many; j_gene: TRBJ2-1; v_gene: TRBV2; d_gene: TRBD2; CDR3aa: CASSEKSGGRGEQFF; CDR3nt: TGTGCCAGCAGTGAAAAGAGCGGGGGGCGCGGGGAGCAGTTCTTC
abundance: few; j_gene: TRBJ1-1; v_gene: TRBV5-4; d_gene: NA; CDR3aa: CASSLGGKAFF; CDR3nt: TGTGCCAGCAGCTTGGGAGGGAAAGCTTTCTTT
abundance: few; j_gene: TRBJ2-7; v_gene: TRBV7-2; d_gene: TRBD2; CDR3aa: CASSLGGRGISYEQYF; CDR3nt: TGTGCCAGCAGCTTAGGTGGGCGGGGGATATCCTACGAGCAGTACTTC
abundance: few; j_gene: TRBJ1-5; v_gene: TRBV12-3/TRBV12-4; d_gene: NA; CDR3aa: CASSDFMGPFLGPQHF; CDR3nt: TGTGCCAGCAGTGATTTTATGGGTCCCTTCCTAGGGCCCCAGCATTTT
abundance: few; j_gene: TRBJ2-5; v_gene: TRBV29-1; d_gene: NA; CDR3aa: CSVVFGETQYF; CDR3nt: TGCAGCGTTGTATTCGGAGAGACCCAGTACTTC
abundance: NA; j_gene: TRBJ1-4; v_gene: TRBV20-1; d_gene: NA; CDR3aa: CSAGGRKTTNEKLFF; CDR3nt: TGCAGTGCCGGGGGGAGGAAAACAACTAATGAAAAACTGTTTTTT
abundance: NA; j_gene: TRBJ1-1; v_gene: TRBV25-1; d_gene: TRBD1; CDR3aa: CASTPTGKVSEAFF; CDR3nt: TGTGCCAGCACCCCGACAGGGAAAGTATCTGAAGCTTTCTTT
abundance: NA; j_gene: TRBJ1-1; v_gene: TRBV6-5; d_gene: NA; CDR3aa: CASSYKENTEAFF; CDR3nt: TGTGCCAGCAGTTATAAGGAGAACACTGAAGCTTTCTTT
abundance: few; j_gene: TRBJ2-1; v_gene: TRBV10-3; d_gene: NA; CDR3aa: CAIGWANEQFF; CDR3nt: TGTGCCATCGGGTGGGCCAATGAGCAGTTCTTC
abundance: many; j_gene: TRBJ1-1; v_gene: TRBV6-1; d_gene: TRBD1; CDR3aa: CASSGGTGVNTEAFF; CDR3nt: TGTGCCAGCAGTGGGGGGACAGGAGTGAACACTGAAGCTTTCTTT
abundance: NA; j_gene: TRBJ2-3; v_gene: TRBV11-3; d_gene: NA; CDR3aa: CASTPYQLRDTQYF; CDR3nt: TGTGCCAGCACCCCATATCAGCTACGGGATACGCAGTATTTT
abundance: few; j_gene: TRBJ2-4; v_gene: TRBV6-1; d_gene: TRBD2; CDR3aa: CASSSGGASNIQYF; CDR3nt: TGTGCCAGCAGTAGCGGGGGGGCCTCAAACATTCAGTACTTC
abundance: few; j_gene: TRBJ1-2; v_gene: TRBV5-1; d_gene: TRBD1; CDR3aa: CASSHGTGAVGYTF; CDR3nt: TGCGCCAGCAGCCACGGGACAGGGGCTGTTGGCTACACCTTC
abundance: NA; j_gene: TRBJ1-2; v_gene: TRBV10-3; d_gene: NA; CDR3aa: CAISPSGASNYGYTF; CDR3nt: TGTGCCATCAGTCCATCAGGGGCGTCTAACTATGGCTACACCTTC
abundance: many; j_gene: TRBJ1-4; v_gene: TRBV7-9; d_gene: NA; CDR3aa: CASSYTTEKLFF; CDR3nt: TGTGCCAGCAGCTACACAACTGAAAAACTGTTTTTT
abundance: NA; j_gene: TRBJ2-3; v_gene: TRBV29-1; d_gene: NA; CDR3aa: CSVEGRAGLSTDTQYF; CDR3nt: TGCAGCGTTGAAGGTCGCGCGGGACTTAGCACAGATACGCAGTATTTT
abundance: few; j_gene: TRBJ1-5; v_gene: TRBV4-1; d_gene: NA; CDR3aa: CASSQDSQVGQPQHF; CDR3nt: TGCGCCAGCAGCCAAGATAGCCAGGTCGGTCAGCCCCAGCATTTT
abundance: many; j_gene: TRBJ1-4; v_gene: TRBV18; d_gene: NA; CDR3aa: CASSPGGGGEKLFF; CDR3nt: TGTGCCAGCTCACCTGGCGGCGGGGGTGAAAAACTGTTTTTT
abundance: many; j_gene: TRBJ1-2; v_gene: TRBV5-1; d_gene: TRBD1; CDR3aa: CASSALTGGDYGYTF; CDR3nt: TGCGCCAGCAGCGCCCTGACAGGGGGGGACTATGGCTACACCTTC
abundance: NA; j_gene: TRBJ2-1; v_gene: TRBV11-2; d_gene: NA; CDR3aa: CASSFHPGEQFF; CDR3nt: TGTGCCAGCAGCTTCCATCCGGGGGAGCAGTTCTTC
abundance: few; j_gene: TRBJ2-2; v_gene: TRBV10-3; d_gene: TRBD2; CDR3aa: CAISDPVLAGGTGELFF; CDR3nt: TGTGCCATCAGTGACCCGGTACTAGCGGGGGGCACCGGGGAGCTGTTTTTT
abundance: few; j_gene: TRBJ2-5; v_gene: TRBV19; d_gene: TRBD2; CDR3aa: CASRTGGGETQYF; CDR3nt: TGTGCCAGTAGAACGGGGGGGGGAGAGACCCAGTACTTC
abundance: NA; j_gene: TRBJ2-7; v_gene: TRBV27; d_gene: TRBD1; CDR3aa: CASSLRGLHYEQYF; CDR3nt: TGTGCCAGCAGTTTAAGGGGGCTACACTACGAGCAGTACTTC
abundance: many; j_gene: TRBJ2-2; v_gene: TRBV11-2; d_gene: NA; CDR3aa: CASSLRWGNTGELFF; CDR3nt: TGTGCCAGCAGCTTACGTTGGGGGAACACCGGGGAGCTGTTTTTT
abundance: many; j_gene: TRBJ2-3; v_gene: TRBV12-3/TRBV12-4; d_gene: TRBD2; CDR3aa: CASSVPSGASTDTQYF; CDR3nt: TGTGCCAGCAGTGTCCCTAGCGGGGCGAGCACAGATACGCAGTATTTT
abundance: NA; j_gene: TRBJ2-2; v_gene: TRBV13; d_gene: TRBD2; CDR3aa: CASSQGLAGPNTGELFF; CDR3nt: TGTGCCAGCAGCCAGGGACTAGCGGGTCCAAACACCGGGGAGCTGTTTTTT
abundance: NA; j_gene: TRBJ2-2; v_gene: TRBV29-1; d_gene: NA; CDR3aa: CSVELTDPSNTGELFF; CDR3nt: TGCAGCGTTGAGCTTACAGACCCGTCGAACACCGGGGAGCTGTTTTTT
abundance: NA; j_gene: TRBJ2-5; v_gene: TRBV4-1; d_gene: TRBD2; CDR3aa: CASSPPSGGRETQYF; CDR3nt: TGCGCCAGCAGCCCGCCTAGCGGTGGTCGCGAGACCCAGTACTTC
abundance: NA; j_gene: TRBJ2-1; v_gene: TRBV15; d_gene: TRBD1; CDR3aa: CATSRGQGISEQFF; CDR3nt: TGTGCCACCAGCAGAGGACAGGGCATCAGTGAGCAGTTCTTC
abundance: few; j_gene: TRBJ2-7; v_gene: TRBV10-1; d_gene: NA; CDR3aa: CASEQVPLSRQYF; CDR3nt: TGCGCCAGCGAACAAGTCCCTTTATCGCGGCAGTACTTC
abundance: few; j_gene: TRBJ1-2; v_gene: TRBV19; d_gene: NA; CDR3aa: CASSIGGSNYGYTF; CDR3nt: TGTGCCAGTAGTATAGGGGGCAGCAACTATGGCTACACCTTC
abundance: many; j_gene: TRBJ1-1; v_gene: TRBV2; d_gene: NA; CDR3aa: CAGSLPRTMNTEAFF; CDR3nt: TGTGCCGGATCCCTACCCCGGACGATGAACACTGAAGCTTTCTTT
abundance: few; j_gene: TRBJ2-7; v_gene: TRBV6-1; d_gene: NA; CDR3aa: CASTRQEPSYEQYF; CDR3nt: TGTGCCAGCACCCGACAGGAGCCCTCCTACGAGCAGTACTTC
abundance: NA; j_gene: TRBJ2-6; v_gene: TRBV20-1; d_gene: TRBD2; CDR3aa: CSARTSGGDISGANVLTF; CDR3nt: TGCAGTGCTAGAACTAGCGGGGGTGACATCTCTGGGGCCAACGTCCTGACTTTC
abundance: few; j_gene: TRBJ2-5; v_gene: TRBV2; d_gene: NA; CDR3aa: CASSEFEESQYF; CDR3nt: TGTGCCAGCAGTGAATTTGAAGAGTCCCAGTACTTC
abundance: NA; j_gene: TRBJ2-3; v_gene: TRBV7-2; d_gene: TRBD2; CDR3aa: CASWGLAEHTDTQYF; CDR3nt: TGTGCCAGCTGGGGCCTAGCGGAACACACAGATACGCAGTATTTT
abundance: many; j_gene: TRBJ1-2; v_gene: TRBV5-1; d_gene: TRBD1; CDR3aa: CASSLDVNTGTDYGYTF; CDR3nt: TGCGCCAGCAGCTTGGACGTGAACACTGGGACAGATTATGGCTACACCTTC
abundance: many; j_gene: TRBJ1-2; v_gene: TRBV6-1; d_gene: NA; CDR3aa: CASGDSLYGYTF; CDR3nt: TGTGCCAGCGGTGACAGTCTCTATGGCTACACCTTC
abundance: many; j_gene: TRBJ2-6; v_gene: TRBV13; d_gene: NA; CDR3aa: CASSLYSGANVLTF; CDR3nt: TGTGCCAGCAGCCTATACTCTGGGGCCAACGTCCTGACTTTC